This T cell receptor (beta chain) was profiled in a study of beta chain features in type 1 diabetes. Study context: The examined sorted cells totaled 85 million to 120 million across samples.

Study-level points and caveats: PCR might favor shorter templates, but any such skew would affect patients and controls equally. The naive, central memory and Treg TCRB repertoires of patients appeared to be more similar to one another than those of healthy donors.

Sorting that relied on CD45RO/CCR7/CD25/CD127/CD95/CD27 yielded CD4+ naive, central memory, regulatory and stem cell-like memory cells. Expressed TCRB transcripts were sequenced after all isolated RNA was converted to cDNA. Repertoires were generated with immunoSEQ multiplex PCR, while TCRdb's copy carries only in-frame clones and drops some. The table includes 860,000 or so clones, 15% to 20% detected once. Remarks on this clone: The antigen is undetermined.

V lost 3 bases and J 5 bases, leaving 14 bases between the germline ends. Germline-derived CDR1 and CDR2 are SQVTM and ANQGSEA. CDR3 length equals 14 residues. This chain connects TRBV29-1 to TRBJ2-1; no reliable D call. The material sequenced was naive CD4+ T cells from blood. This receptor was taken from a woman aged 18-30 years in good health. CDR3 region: CSVDFRPNNNEQFF. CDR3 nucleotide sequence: TGCAGCGTTGATTTCCGCCCGAACAACAATGAGCAGTTCTTC.